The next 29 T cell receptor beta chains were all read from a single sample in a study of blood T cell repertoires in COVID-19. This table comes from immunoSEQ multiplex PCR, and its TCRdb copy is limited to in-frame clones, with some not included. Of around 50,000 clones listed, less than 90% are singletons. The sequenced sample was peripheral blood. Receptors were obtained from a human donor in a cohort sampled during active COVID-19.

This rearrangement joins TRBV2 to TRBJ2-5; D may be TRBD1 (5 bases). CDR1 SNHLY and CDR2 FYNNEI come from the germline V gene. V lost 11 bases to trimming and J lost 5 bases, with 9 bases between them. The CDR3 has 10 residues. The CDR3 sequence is CAGKGETQYF. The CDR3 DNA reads TGTGCCGGCAAGGGGGAGACCCAGTACTTC.

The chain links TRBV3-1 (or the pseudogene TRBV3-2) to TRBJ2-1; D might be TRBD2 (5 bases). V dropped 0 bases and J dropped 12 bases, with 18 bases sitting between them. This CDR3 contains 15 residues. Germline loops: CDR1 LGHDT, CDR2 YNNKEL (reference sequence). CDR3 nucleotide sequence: TGTGCCAGCAGCCAAGATGGGAGTCCCGGTTTTAGGCAGTTCTTC. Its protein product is CASSQDGSPGFRQFF.

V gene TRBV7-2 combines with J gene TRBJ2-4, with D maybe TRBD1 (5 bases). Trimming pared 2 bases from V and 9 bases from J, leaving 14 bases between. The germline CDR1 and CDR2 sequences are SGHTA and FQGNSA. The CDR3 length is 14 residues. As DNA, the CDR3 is TGTGCCAGCAGCTTAAATGTAGGGGCTGGCATTCAGTACTTC. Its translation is CASSLNVGAGIQYF.

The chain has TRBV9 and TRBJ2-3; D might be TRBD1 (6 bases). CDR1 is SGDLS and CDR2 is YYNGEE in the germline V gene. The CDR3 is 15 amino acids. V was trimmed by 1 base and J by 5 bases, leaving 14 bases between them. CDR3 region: CASSVTQGWQDTQYF. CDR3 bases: TGTGCCAGCAGCGTAACTCAGGGGTGGCAAGATACGCAGTATTTT.

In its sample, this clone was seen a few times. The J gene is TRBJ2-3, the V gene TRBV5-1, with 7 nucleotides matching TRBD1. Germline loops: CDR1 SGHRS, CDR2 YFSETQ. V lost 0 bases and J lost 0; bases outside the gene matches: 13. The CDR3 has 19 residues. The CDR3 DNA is TGCGCCAGCAGCTTGGGGGCAGGGGGATCGGTTCGGAGCACAGATACGCAGTATTTT. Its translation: CASSLGAGGSVRSTDTQYF.

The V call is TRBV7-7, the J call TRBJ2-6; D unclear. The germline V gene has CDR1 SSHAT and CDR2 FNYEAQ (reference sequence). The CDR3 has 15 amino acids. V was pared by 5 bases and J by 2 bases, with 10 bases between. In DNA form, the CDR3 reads TGTGCCAGCAGCCCCTGGCTGGCTGGGGCCAACGTCCTGACTTTC. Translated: CASSPWLAGANVLTF.

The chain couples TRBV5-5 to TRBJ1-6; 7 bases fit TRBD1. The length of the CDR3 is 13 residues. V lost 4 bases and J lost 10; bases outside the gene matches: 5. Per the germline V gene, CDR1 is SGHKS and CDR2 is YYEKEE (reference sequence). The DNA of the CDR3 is TGTGCCAGCAGCCCAGACAGGGACTCACCCCTCCACTTT. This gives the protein CASSPDRDSPLHF.

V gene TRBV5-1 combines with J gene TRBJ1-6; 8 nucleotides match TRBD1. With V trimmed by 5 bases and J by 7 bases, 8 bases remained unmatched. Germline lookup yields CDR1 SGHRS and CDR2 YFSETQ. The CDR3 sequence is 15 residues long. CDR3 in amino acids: CASRGGQGINSPLHF. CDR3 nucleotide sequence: TGCGCCAGCAGGGGTGGACAGGGAATCAATTCACCCCTCCACTTT.

CDR3 nucleotide sequence: TGTGCCAGCAGCCCTTTGGGACAGGTTAACTATGGCTACACCTTC. Its translation is CASSPLGQVNYGYTF. This rearrangement joins TRBV7-8 to TRBJ1-2; 8 nucleotides match TRBD1. The trim removed 5 bases at V and 1 base at J, leaving 6 bases unmatched. Germline-derived CDR1 and CDR2 are SGHVS and FQNEAQ. The CDR3 contains 15 residues.

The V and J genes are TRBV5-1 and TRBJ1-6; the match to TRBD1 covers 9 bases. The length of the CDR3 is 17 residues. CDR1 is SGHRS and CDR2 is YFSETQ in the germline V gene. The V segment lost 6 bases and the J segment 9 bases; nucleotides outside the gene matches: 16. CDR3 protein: CASTVFPDDRGSSPLHF. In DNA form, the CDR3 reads TGCGCCAGCACCGTCTTCCCTGATGACAGGGGGTCTTCACCCCTCCACTTT.

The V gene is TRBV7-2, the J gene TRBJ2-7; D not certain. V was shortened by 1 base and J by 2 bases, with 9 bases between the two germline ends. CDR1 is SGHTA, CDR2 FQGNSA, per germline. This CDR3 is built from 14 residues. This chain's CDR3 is CASSLGPDTYEQYF. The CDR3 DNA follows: TGTGCCAGCAGCTTAGGCCCCGACACCTACGAGCAGTACTTC.

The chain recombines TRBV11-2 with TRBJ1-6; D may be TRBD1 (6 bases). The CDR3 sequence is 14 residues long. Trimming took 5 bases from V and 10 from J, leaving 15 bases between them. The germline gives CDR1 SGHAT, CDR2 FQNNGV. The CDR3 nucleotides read TGTGCCAGCAGCCCGAGACAGGTCTGGTCACCCCTCCACTTT. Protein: CASSPRQVWSPLHF. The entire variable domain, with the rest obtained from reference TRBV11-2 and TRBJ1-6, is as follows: EAGVAQSPRYKIIEKRQSVAFWCNPISGHATLYWYQQILGQGPKLLIQFQNNGVVDDSQLPKDRFSAERLKGVDSTLKIQPAKLEDSAVYLCASSPRQVWSPLHFGNGTRLTVT.

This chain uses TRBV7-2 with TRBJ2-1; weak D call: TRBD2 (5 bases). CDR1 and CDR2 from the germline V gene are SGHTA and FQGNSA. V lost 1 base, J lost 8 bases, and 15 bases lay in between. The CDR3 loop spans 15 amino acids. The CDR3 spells CASSLGSASLYEQFF. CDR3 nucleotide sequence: TGTGCCAGCAGCTTAGGGTCGGCTAGCTTATATGAGCAGTTCTTC.

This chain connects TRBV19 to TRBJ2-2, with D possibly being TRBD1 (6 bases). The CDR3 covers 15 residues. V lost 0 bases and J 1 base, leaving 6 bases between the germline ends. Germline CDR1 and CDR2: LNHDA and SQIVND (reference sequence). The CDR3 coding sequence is TGTGCCAGTAGTATAGACAGGGGGAACACCGGGGAGCTGTTTTTT. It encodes CASSIDRGNTGELFF.

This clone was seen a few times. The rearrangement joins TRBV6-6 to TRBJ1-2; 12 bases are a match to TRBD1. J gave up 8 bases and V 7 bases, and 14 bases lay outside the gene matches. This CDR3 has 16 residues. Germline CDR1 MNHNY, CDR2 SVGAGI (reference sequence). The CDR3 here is CASNDNPGQGARGYTF. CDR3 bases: TGTGCCAGCAACGACAACCCGGGACAGGGGGCAAGAGGCTACACCTTC.

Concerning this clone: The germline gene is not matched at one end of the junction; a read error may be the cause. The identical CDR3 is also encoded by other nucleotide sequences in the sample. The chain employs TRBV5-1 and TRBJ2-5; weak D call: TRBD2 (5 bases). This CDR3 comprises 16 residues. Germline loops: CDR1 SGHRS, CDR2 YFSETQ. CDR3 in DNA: TGCGCCAGCAGCCCCCTGGTCGAGCGGAACCAGGAGACCCAGTACTTC. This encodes CASSPLVERNQETQYF.

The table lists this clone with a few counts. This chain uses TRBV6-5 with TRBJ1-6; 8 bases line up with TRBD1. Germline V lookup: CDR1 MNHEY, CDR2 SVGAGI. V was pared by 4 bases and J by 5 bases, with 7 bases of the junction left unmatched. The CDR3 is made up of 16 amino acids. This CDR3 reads CASSFKPTGDNSPLHF. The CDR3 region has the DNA TGTGCCAGCAGTTTTAAGCCGACAGGGGATAATTCACCCCTCCACTTT.

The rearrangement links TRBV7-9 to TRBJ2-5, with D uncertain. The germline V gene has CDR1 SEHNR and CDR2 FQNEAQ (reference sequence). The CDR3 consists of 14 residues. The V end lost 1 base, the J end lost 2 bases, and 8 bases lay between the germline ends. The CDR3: CASSLVPSQETQYF. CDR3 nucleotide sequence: TGTGCCAGCAGCTTAGTTCCGTCTCAAGAGACCCAGTACTTC.

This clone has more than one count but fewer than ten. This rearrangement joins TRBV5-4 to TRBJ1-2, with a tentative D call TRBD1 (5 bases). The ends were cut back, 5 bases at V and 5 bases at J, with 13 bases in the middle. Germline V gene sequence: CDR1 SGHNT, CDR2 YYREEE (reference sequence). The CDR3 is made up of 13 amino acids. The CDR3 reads CASRRGGAYGYTF. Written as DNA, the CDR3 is TGTGCCAGCAGAAGGGGAGGGGCTTATGGCTACACCTTC. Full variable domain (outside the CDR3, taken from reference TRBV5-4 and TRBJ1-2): ETGVTQSPTHLIKTRGQQVTLRCSSQSGHNTVSWYQQALGQGPQFIFQYYREEENGRGNFPPRFSGLQFPNYSSELNVNALELDDSALYLCASRRGGAYGYTFGSGTRLTVV.

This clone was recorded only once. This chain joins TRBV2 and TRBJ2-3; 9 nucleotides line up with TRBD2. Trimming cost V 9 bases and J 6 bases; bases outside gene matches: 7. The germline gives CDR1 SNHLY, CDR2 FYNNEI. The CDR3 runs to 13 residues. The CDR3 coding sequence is TGTGCCAGTCAGCGGGGGGTTTGGGATACGCAGTATTTT. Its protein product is CASQRGVWDTQYF.

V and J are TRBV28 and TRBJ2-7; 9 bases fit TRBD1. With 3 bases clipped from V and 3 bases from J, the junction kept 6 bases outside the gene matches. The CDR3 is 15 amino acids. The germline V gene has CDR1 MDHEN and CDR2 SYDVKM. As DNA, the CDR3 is TGTGCCAGCAGTTTGGCGGGGACAGGGAACTACGAGCAGTACTTC. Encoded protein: CASSLAGTGNYEQYF.

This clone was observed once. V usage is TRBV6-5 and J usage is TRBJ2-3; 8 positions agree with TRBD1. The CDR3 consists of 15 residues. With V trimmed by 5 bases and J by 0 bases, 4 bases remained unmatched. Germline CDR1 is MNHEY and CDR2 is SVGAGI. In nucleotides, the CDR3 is TGTGCCAGCAGTATAGGACAGGGCAGCACAGATACGCAGTATTTT. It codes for CASSIGQGSTDTQYF.

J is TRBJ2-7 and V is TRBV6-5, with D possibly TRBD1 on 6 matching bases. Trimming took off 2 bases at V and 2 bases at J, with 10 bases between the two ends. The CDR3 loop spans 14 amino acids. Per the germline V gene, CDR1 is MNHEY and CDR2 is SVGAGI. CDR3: CASSYRTDTYEQYF. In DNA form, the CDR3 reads TGTGCCAGCAGTTACCGGACAGACACCTACGAGCAGTACTTC.

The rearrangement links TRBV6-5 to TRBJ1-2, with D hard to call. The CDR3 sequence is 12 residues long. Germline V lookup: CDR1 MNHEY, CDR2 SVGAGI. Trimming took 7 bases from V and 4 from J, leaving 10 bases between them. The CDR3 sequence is CASTEGFYGYTF. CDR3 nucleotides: TGTGCCAGCACCGAGGGCTTCTATGGCTACACCTTC.

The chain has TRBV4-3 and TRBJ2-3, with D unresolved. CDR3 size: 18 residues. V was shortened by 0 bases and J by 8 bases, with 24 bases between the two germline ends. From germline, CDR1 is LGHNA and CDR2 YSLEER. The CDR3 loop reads CASSQELGSGSAPGTQYF. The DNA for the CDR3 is TGCGCCAGCAGCCAAGAATTGGGTTCGGGTTCAGCCCCGGGTACGCAGTATTTT.

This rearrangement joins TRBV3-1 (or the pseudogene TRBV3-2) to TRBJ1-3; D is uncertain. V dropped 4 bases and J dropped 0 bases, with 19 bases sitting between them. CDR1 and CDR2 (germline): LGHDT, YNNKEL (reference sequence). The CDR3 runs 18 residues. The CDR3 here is CASSPERGRENSGNTIYF. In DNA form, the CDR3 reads TGTGCCAGCAGCCCGGAGCGAGGGCGGGAGAACTCTGGAAACACCATATATTTT.

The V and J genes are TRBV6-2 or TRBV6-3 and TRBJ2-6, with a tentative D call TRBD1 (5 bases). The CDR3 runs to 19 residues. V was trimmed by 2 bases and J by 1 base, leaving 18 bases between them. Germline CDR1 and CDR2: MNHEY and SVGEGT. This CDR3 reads CASSYGAGRVSSGANVLTF. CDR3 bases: TGTGCCAGCAGTTACGGGGCCGGCAGGGTGTCATCTGGGGCCAACGTCCTGACTTTC.

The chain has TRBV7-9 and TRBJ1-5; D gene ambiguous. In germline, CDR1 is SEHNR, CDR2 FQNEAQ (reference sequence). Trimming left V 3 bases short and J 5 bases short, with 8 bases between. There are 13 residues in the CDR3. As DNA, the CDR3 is TGTGCCAGCAGCTTCGAACAGCATCAGCCCCAGCATTTT. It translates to CASSFEQHQPQHF. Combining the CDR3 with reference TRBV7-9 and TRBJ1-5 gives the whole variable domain DTGVSQNPRHKITKRGQNVTFRCDPISEHNRLYWYRQTLGQGPEFLTYFQNEAQLEKSRLLSDRFSAERPKGSFSTLEIQRTEQGDSAMYLCASSFEQHQPQHFGDGTRLSIL.

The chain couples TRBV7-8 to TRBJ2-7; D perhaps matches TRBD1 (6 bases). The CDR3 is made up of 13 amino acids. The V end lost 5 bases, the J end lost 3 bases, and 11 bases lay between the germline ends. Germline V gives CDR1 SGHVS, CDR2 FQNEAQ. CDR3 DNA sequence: TGTGCCAGCAGCAGTGGGACACTCTACGAGCAGTACTTC. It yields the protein CASSSGTLYEQYF.